This is a list of T cell receptor beta chains from one sample in a study of Graves' ophthalmopathy and Graves' hyperthyroidism. MiXCR, applied by TCRdb to the multiplex PCR reads, yields one record per CDR3 protein. Of about 370,000 distinct CDR3 sequences listed, about a sixth were seen once; the top ten hold roughly 2.4%. The sequencing input was peripheral blood. The receptors originated from an adult woman with stable Graves' hyperthyroidism. Both conserved end residues are part of each CDR3. A D gene is named only where the DNA matches it firmly. Some rows mark clone size as missing; the rest say once, few, many or name a class of expanded clone.

TRBJ1-2 | . | . | TRBV2 | CASSERVRGRLGGYTF | TGTGCCAGCAGTGAACGGGTCAGGGGAAGGCTCGGAGGCTACACCTTC
TRBJ2-4 | TRBD1 | . | TRBV20-1 | CSAPGQGVKNIKYF | TGCAGTGCTCCGGGACAGGGCGTCAAAAACATTAAGTACTTC
TRBJ1-1 | TRBD1 | many | TRBV12-5 | CASGLIMTGQMNTEAFF | TGTGCTAGTGGTTTGATCATGACAGGGCAAATGAACACTGAAGCTTTCTTT
TRBJ2-7 | . | . | TRBV6-5 | CASSYHQVPYEQYF | TGTGCCAGCAGTTACCATCAGGTACCCTACGAGCAGTACTTC
TRBJ2-7 | TRBD2 | many | TRBV15 | CATSEIPFLAGGNYEQYF | TGTGCCACCAGCGAAATCCCCTTTCTAGCGGGAGGCAACTACGAGCAGTACTTC
TRBJ2-3 | . | . | TRBV6-1 | CASSDLQGSADTQYF | TGTGCCAGCAGTGACCTACAGGGTAGCGCAGATACGCAGTATTTT
TRBJ1-5 | TRBD1 | few | TRBV28 | CASSLRQGRQPKHF | TGTGCCAGCAGTTTGCGACAGGGGCGTCAGCCCAAGCATTTT
TRBJ2-4 | . | many | TRBV12-3/TRBV12-4 | CASTPRGQNIQYF | TGTGCCAGCACCCCACGAGGGCAAAACATTCAGTACTTC
TRBJ2-7 | . | many | TRBV2 | CASSNSLAYEQYF | TGTGCCAGCAGTAACAGTCTGGCCTACGAGCAGTACTTC
TRBJ1-5 | . | . | TRBV12-3/TRBV12-4 | CATSGGGGNQPQHF | TGTGCCACCTCGGGGGGGGGAGGCAATCAGCCCCAGCATTTT
TRBJ2-7 | . | many | TRBV7-8 | CASSLSRRSDEQYF | TGTGCCAGCAGCTTATCAAGGAGGAGCGACGAGCAGTACTTC
TRBJ2-7 | TRBD2 | . | TRBV5-6 | CASSSGLAGPYDQYF | TGTGCCAGCAGTTCTGGACTAGCGGGCCCCTACGACCAGTACTTC
TRBJ2-5 | . | many | TRBV7-9 | CASSSTSIEGETQYF | TGTGCCAGCAGCTCAACTAGCATCGAGGGGGAGACCCAGTACTTC
TRBJ2-7 | . | many | TRBV7-8 | CASSSARSSYEQYF | TGTGCCAGCAGTTCAGCTAGGAGCTCCTACGAGCAGTACTTC
TRBJ1-2 | . | . | TRBV5-1 | CASSLAEGNYGYTF | TGCGCCAGCAGCTTGGCAGAGGGGAACTATGGCTACACCTTC
TRBJ1-1 | TRBD1 | many | TRBV5-5 | CASSSYNRGYTEAFF | TGTGCCAGCAGCTCATACAACAGGGGGTACACTGAAGCTTTCTTT
TRBJ2-2 | . | many | TRBV30 | CACRIRGTGELFF | TGTGCCTGTCGGATCCGGGGGACCGGGGAGCTGTTTTTT
TRBJ2-3 | TRBD2 | few | TRBV12-5 | CASGLTGTSGRWGDTQYF | TGTGCTAGTGGTCTAACCGGGACTAGCGGGAGATGGGGAGATACGCAGTATTTT
TRBJ2-7 | . | many | TRBV24-1 | CATSDWGTDEQYF | TGTGCCACCAGTGATTGGGGTACGGACGAGCAGTACTTC
TRBJ2-7 | . | many | TRBV6-5 | CASSYGKSSYEQYF | TGTGCCAGCAGTTATGGGAAGAGCTCCTACGAGCAGTACTTC
TRBJ2-7 | . | many | TRBV6-1 | CASSEFAGDFSYEQYF | TGTGCCAGCAGTGAATTCGCAGGGGACTTCTCCTACGAGCAGTACTTC
TRBJ1-1 | . | many | TRBV12-3/TRBV12-4 | CASSFDSPNTEAFF | TGTGCCAGCAGTTTCGATAGCCCGAACACTGAAGCTTTCTTT
TRBJ1-2 | TRBD1 | many | TRBV12-3/TRBV12-4 | CASSDRGYGYTF | TGTGCCAGCAGTGACAGGGGATATGGCTACACCTTC
TRBJ1-1 | . | . | TRBV5-1 | CASSLTGSPTEAFF | TGCGCCAGCAGCTTAACGGGAAGTCCCACTGAAGCTTTCTTT
TRBJ1-1 | . | . | TRBV6-5 | CANSSGWDVGKNTEALF | TGTGCCAACAGTTCAGGGTGGGATGTTGGTAAGAACACTGAAGCTCTCTTT
TRBJ1-2 | . | many | TRBV6-2/TRBV6-3 | CASRGEIGRSVKNGYTF | TGTGCCAGCAGAGGTGAGATCGGCAGAAGCGTCAAGAATGGCTACACCTTC
TRBJ2-7 | . | many | TRBV9 | CASSPRQTGLGLWEQYF | TGTGCCAGCAGCCCCCGCCAGACAGGCCTTGGATTATGGGAGCAGTACTTC
TRBJ2-7 | TRBD1 | many | TRBV6-4 | CASSDFGQGGYEQYF | TGTGCCAGCAGTGACTTTGGACAGGGTGGGTACGAGCAGTACTTC
TRBJ2-2 | TRBD1 | many | TRBV28 | CASSGTGSTGELFF | TGTGCCAGCTCCGGGACAGGGAGCACCGGGGAGCTGTTTTTT
TRBJ2-7 | . | many | TRBV7-9 | CASSTPGQDYEQYF | TGTGCCAGCAGCACACCGGGACAAGACTACGAGCAGTACTTC
TRBJ1-2 | . | . | TRBV27 | CASSSAAVYGYTF | TGTGCCAGCAGTTCCGCGGCGGTCTATGGCTACACCTTC
TRBJ2-2 | . | many | TRBV10-3 | CAIRSGGVNTGELFF | TGTGCCATCAGGTCCGGTGGGGTGAACACCGGGGAGCTGTTTTTT
TRBJ2-7 | . | many | TRBV12-3/TRBV12-4 | CASRPPGTAKGYEQYF | TGTGCCAGCAGGCCCCCTGGGACTGCAAAGGGATACGAGCAGTACTTC
TRBJ2-4 | . | few | TRBV18 | CASSPRETKNIQYF | TGTGCCAGCTCACCAAGGGAGACCAAAAACATTCAGTACTTC
TRBJ1-5 | TRBD1 | many | TRBV20-1 | CSAQDRASQPQHF | TGCAGTGCTCAAGACAGGGCTAGTCAGCCCCAGCATTTT
TRBJ2-7 | . | many | TRBV5-1 | CASSLSGTPSYEQYF | TGCGCCAGCAGCCTATCCGGGACACCCTCCTACGAGCAGTACTTC
TRBJ2-5 | . | many | TRBV4-1 | CASSQKPGGGLETQYF | TGCGCCAGCAGCCAAAAACCGGGCGGGGGCCTGGAGACCCAGTACTTC
TRBJ2-7 | . | many | TRBV9 | CASSVAPGANYEQYF | TGTGCCAGCAGCGTAGCACCCGGGGCCAACTACGAGCAGTACTTC
TRBJ1-1 | . | many | TRBV7-2 | CASRRTGKDTEAFF | TGTGCCAGCAGGAGAACAGGGAAGGACACTGAAGCTTTCTTT
TRBJ2-2 | TRBD1 | many | TRBV11-2 | CASSLVPGQGVRTGELFF | TGTGCCAGCAGCTTAGTCCCGGGACAGGGGGTTCGCACCGGGGAGCTGTTTTTT
TRBJ2-7 | . | many | TRBV7-9 | CASTPLASDEQYF | TGTGCCAGCACCCCACTAGCATCGGACGAGCAGTACTTC
TRBJ1-2 | . | once | TRBV11-2 | CASSIDSYGYTF | TGTGCCAGCAGCATCGACAGCTATGGCTACACCTTC
TRBJ2-7 | TRBD1 | many | TRBV19 | CASSIGGQGYEQYF | TGTGCCAGTAGTATAGGGGGACAGGGCTACGAGCAGTACTTC
TRBJ2-5 | . | . | TRBV6-5 | CASSYSIGTRETQYF | TGTGCCAGCAGTTACTCGATAGGGACACGAGAGACCCAGTACTTC
TRBJ1-1 | . | . | TRBV6-1 | CASSEAQNAEAFF | TGTGCCAGCAGTGAAGCCCAGAACGCTGAAGCTTTCTTT
TRBJ2-3 | . | few | TRBV4-1 | CASSQDPGPLDTQYF | TGCGCCAGCAGCCAAGACCCGGGTCCGTTAGATACGCAGTATTTT
TRBJ2-7 | TRBD1 | many | TRBV12-3/TRBV12-4 | CASSDDRVMNEQYF | TGTGCCAGCAGCGACGACAGGGTGATGAACGAGCAGTACTTC
TRBJ2-7 | . | many | TRBV13 | CASSLGRRVVEQYF | TGTGCCAGCAGCTTAGGTCGACGGGTCGTGGAGCAGTACTTC
TRBJ1-1 | TRBD1 | few | TRBV6-2/TRBV6-3 | CASREQGADAFF | TGTGCCAGCAGGGAACAGGGGGCTGACGCTTTCTTT
TRBJ2-7 | . | . | TRBV7-8 | CASSLAVDSYDQYF | TGTGCCAGCAGCTTAGCTGTCGACTCCTACGATCAGTACTTC
TRBJ1-2 | TRBD1 | few | TRBV6-5 | CASSYGTANYGYTF | TGTGCCAGCAGTTATGGGACAGCGAACTATGGCTACACCTTC
TRBJ2-7 | . | many | TRBV12-3/TRBV12-4 | CASSLAGVRHEQYF | TGTGCCAGCAGTTTAGCGGGTGTACGACACGAGCAGTACTTC
TRBJ1-3 | . | few | TRBV9 | CASSARGGHGNTIYF | TGTGCCAGCAGCGCCCGCGGGGGGCACGGAAACACCATATATTTT